Reported below is one T cell receptor beta chain. What it recognizes is unknown. This specimen comes from a study of cytomegalovirus exposure and HLA in healthy donors. General observations from the study: Within a later analysis, the majority of CMV-associated TCR beta chains appeared HLA-restricted. The authors listed 150 to 200 TCR beta chains as cytomegalovirus-associated.

The primer mix had 60 Vbeta and 13 Jbeta primers. Data came from immunoSEQ multiplex PCR; TCRdb stores just in-frame clones and leaves some out. The data show 60,000 to 100,000 clones, around 81% seen once. Germline CDR1 and CDR2: SGDLS and YYNGEE. The CDR3 has 14 amino acids. V was clipped by 2 bases and J by 10 bases; unmatched bases: 1. The sequence derives from a male donor in good health and CMV-seropositive. The chain uses TRBV9 and TRBJ2-1, with TRBD2 matching over 15 bases. What was sequenced was PBMCs. CDR3 DNA: TGTGCCAGCAGCGTCGGGACTAGCGGGAGGGAGCAGTTCTTC. Its translation is CASSVGTSGREQFF.